These 29 T cell receptor beta chains share one sample of origin, sequenced in a study of blood T cell repertoires in COVID-19. Data came from immunoSEQ multiplex PCR; TCRdb stores just in-frame clones and leaves some out. The table lists 200,000 to 250,000 clones, 80% to 95% of them singletons. Source material: peripheral blood. These receptor sequences come from a man in his sixties with COVID-19, enrolled during active disease.

This chain joins TRBV7-9 and TRBJ1-1; 9 nucleotides match TRBD1. J lost 0 bases, V lost 11 bases, and 1 base had no gene match. The CDR3 covers 12 residues. CDR1 is SEHNR and CDR2 is FQNEAQ in the germline V gene (reference sequence). CDR3 in amino acids: CAGQGLNTEAFF. For the CDR3, the DNA is TGTGCCGGACAGGGGTTGAACACTGAAGCTTTCTTT.

The V and J genes are TRBV2 and TRBJ1-4; 9 bases align to TRBD1. The CDR3 extends over 15 amino acids. With 7 bases clipped from V and 5 bases from J, the junction kept 8 bases outside the gene matches. Germline values: CDR1 SNHLY, CDR2 FYNNEI. The CDR3 is CASNRRDRENEKLFF. The CDR3 region has the DNA TGTGCCAGCAACCGCCGGGACAGGGAAAATGAAAAACTGTTTTTT.

This chain uses TRBV30 with TRBJ1-4; 8 nucleotides agree with TRBD1. Germline CDR1 is GTSNPN and CDR2 is SVGIG (reference sequence). V was clipped by 4 bases and J by 6 bases; unmatched bases: 7. The CDR3 totals 14 residues. CDR3 nucleotides: TGTGCCTGGACGAGGACAGGGTTGCATGAAAAACTGTTTTTT. Translated: CAWTRTGLHEKLFF. The full variable domain, its missing parts supplied by reference TRBV30 and TRBJ1-4, is SQTIHQWPATLVQPVGSPLSLECTVEGTSNPNLYWYRQAAGRGLQLLFYSVGIGQISSEVPQNLSASRPQDRQFILSSKKLLLSDSGFYLCAWTRTGLHEKLFFGSGTQLSVL.

The CDR3 sequence is CASSRTSGSLYEQFF. The CDR3 region has the DNA TGTGCCAGCAGCCGAACTAGCGGGAGTCTTTATGAGCAGTTCTTC. This rearrangement joins TRBV2 to TRBJ2-1, with 11 bases lining up with TRBD2. The CDR3 loop spans 15 amino acids. CDR1 and CDR2 from the germline V gene are SNHLY and FYNNEI. Trimming removed 6 bases from V and 8 bases from J; junction bases left unmatched: 9. Supplemented by reference TRBV2 and TRBJ2-1, the full variable domain reads EPEVTQTPSHQVTQMGQEVILRCVPISNHLYFYWYRQILGQKVEFLVSFYNNEISEKSEIFDDQFSVERPDGSNFTLKIRSTKLEDSAMYFCASSRTSGSLYEQFFGPGTRLTVL.

The DNA of the CDR3 is TGTGCCAGCAGCGAGACAGGGTGGGGCACAGATACGCAGTATTTT. Protein: CASSETGWGTDTQYF. The gene calls are TRBV9 and TRBJ2-3, with 7 bases matching TRBD1. Trimming at V came to 3 bases and at J to 1 base, leaving 5 bases not matched to a gene. Germline loops: CDR1 SGDLS, CDR2 YYNGEE. There are 15 residues in the CDR3.

V is TRBV14 and J is TRBJ1-1; unclear D gene. Trimming removed 4 bases from V and 6 bases from J, with 6 bases in between. Germline lookup yields CDR1 SGHDN and CDR2 FVKESK. This CDR3 is built from 11 residues. DNA for the CDR3: TGTGCCAGCAGCCCTCGAGCTGAAGCTTTCTTT. Translating gives CASSPRAEAFF. Based on the CDR3 plus reference TRBV14 and TRBJ1-1, the full variable domain is EAGVTQFPSHSVIEKGQTVTLRCDPISGHDNLYWYRRVMGKEIKFLLHFVKESKQDESGMPNNRFLAERTGGTYSTLKVQPAELEDSGVYFCASSPRAEAFFGQGTRLTVV.

The chain joins TRBV10-3 to TRBJ2-5, with unresolved D. Trimming pared 5 bases from V and 3 bases from J, leaving 7 bases between. Germline V gives CDR1 ENHRY, CDR2 SYGVKD. The CDR3 extends over 12 amino acids. CDR3 sequence (DNA): TGTGCCATCAGTCACGGAGAAGAGACCCAGTACTTC. This gives the protein CAISHGEETQYF.

The gene calls are TRBV5-1 and TRBJ1-4, with D possibly TRBD1 on 6 matching bases. The CDR3 has 15 amino acids. CDR1 SGHRS and CDR2 YFSETQ come from the germline V gene. The V gene lost 2 bases and the J gene lost 7 bases, with 15 bases spanning the gap. The CDR3 reads CASSLNRADGEKLFF. Written as DNA, the CDR3 is TGCGCCAGCAGCTTAAACAGGGCTGATGGTGAAAAACTGTTTTTT. Together with reference TRBV5-1 and TRBJ1-4, the CDR3 gives the full variable domain: KAGVTQTPRYLIKTRGQQVTLSCSPISGHRSVSWYQQTPGQGLQFLFEYFSETQRNKGNFPGRFSGRQFSNSRSEMNVSTLELGDSALYLCASSLNRADGEKLFFGSGTQLSVL.

This clone has just one count. This chain connects TRBV7-3 to TRBJ2-3, with D possibly being TRBD2 (5 bases). Germline V lookup: CDR1 SGHTA, CDR2 FQGTGA. CDR3 size: 15 residues. Trimming left V 1 base short and J 1 base short, with 9 bases between. In DNA, the CDR3 is TGTGCCAGCAGCTTAAACCTAGCACGCACAGATACGCAGTATTTT. As protein: CASSLNLARTDTQYF. Looking up the rest from reference TRBV7-3 and TRBJ2-3 gives the full variable domain: GAGVSQTPSNKVTEKGKYVELRCDPISGHTALYWYRQSLGQGPEFLIYFQGTGAADDSGLPNDRFFAVRPEGSVSTLKIQRTERGDSAVYLCASSLNLARTDTQYFGPGTRLTVL.

The chain has TRBV18 and TRBJ2-7, with D uncertain. Germline V lookup: CDR1 KGHSH, CDR2 LQKENI. V lost 3 bases, J lost 2 bases, and 11 bases lay in between. This CDR3 region has 14 residues. CDR3 nucleotide sequence: TGTGCCAGCTCACCTTCGGCCGAGGCCTACGAGCAGTACTTC. It yields the protein CASSPSAEAYEQYF.

The CDR3 region is CASSQDTRAEAFF. The DNA for the CDR3 is TGTGCCAGCAGCCAAGATACCAGGGCTGAAGCTTTCTTT. The chain links TRBV3-1 (or the pseudogene TRBV3-2) to TRBJ1-1; tentatively, D is TRBD1 (5 bases). V lost 0 bases, J lost 6 bases, and 8 bases lay in between. The length of the CDR3 is 13 residues. Germline CDR1 LGHDT, CDR2 YNNKEL (reference sequence).

The V call is TRBV18, the J call TRBJ1-5, with D hard to call. Germline values: CDR1 KGHSH, CDR2 LQKENI. V was trimmed by 0 bases and J by 1 base, leaving 4 bases between them. The CDR3 covers 14 residues. The CDR3 coding sequence is TGTGCCAGCTCACCACCGACAAGCAATCAGCCCCAGCATTTT. Its protein is CASSPPTSNQPQHF.

The chain links TRBV19 to TRBJ2-3; D perhaps matches TRBD1 (5 bases). Germline V gives CDR1 LNHDA, CDR2 SQIVND (reference sequence). Trimming left V 6 bases short and J 7 bases short, with 8 bases between. The length of the CDR3 is 11 residues. The CDR3 DNA follows: TGTGCCAGTAGACAGGCCAATACGCAGTATTTT. Its protein is CASRQANTQYF.

In nucleotides, the CDR3 is TGTGCCTGGAGGCCTGGGGACAGCCCGTGGGGGGATACGCAGTATTTT. It encodes CAWRPGDSPWGDTQYF. This chain connects TRBV30 to TRBJ2-3; 7 bases map to TRBD1. The V and J ends lost 3 bases and 6 bases, in that order; junction bases with no gene match: 15. Germline values: CDR1 GTSNPN, CDR2 SVGIG (reference sequence). The CDR3 loop spans 16 amino acids.

This rearrangement joins TRBV19 to TRBJ1-3; D perhaps matches TRBD1 (6 bases). The germline V gene encodes CDR1 LNHDA and CDR2 SQIVND (reference sequence). V lost 4 bases, J lost 0 bases, and 16 bases lay in between. This CDR3 has 17 residues. CDR3 residues: CASSNPGAPSSGNTIYF. The CDR3 DNA reads TGTGCCAGTAGTAACCCAGGGGCACCGAGCTCTGGAAACACCATATATTTT.

V and J are TRBV29-1 and TRBJ2-7, with 8 bases fitting TRBD2. Germline-derived CDR1 and CDR2 are SQVTM and ANQGSEA. J was trimmed by 4 bases and V by 1 base; bases with no gene match: 12. The CDR3 is 16 residues long. In DNA form, the CDR3 reads TGCAGCGTTGAAGGTGTCTCCCGGGAGGGCCGGTACGAGCAGTACTTC. It specifies CSVEGVSREGRYEQYF.

The chain carries TRBV14 and TRBJ2-3; 8 bases are shared with TRBD1. Per germline, CDR1 SGHDN and CDR2 FVKESK. V shed 4 bases, J shed 4 bases, and the junction held 16 bases outside the gene matches. CDR3 length equals 18 residues. CDR3 amino acids: CASSLRDRPYIAADTQYF. The CDR3 DNA sequence: TGTGCCAGCAGCCTCCGGGACAGGCCATATATTGCGGCAGATACGCAGTATTTT. Full variable domain (outside the CDR3, taken from reference TRBV14 and TRBJ2-3): EAGVTQFPSHSVIEKGQTVTLRCDPISGHDNLYWYRRVMGKEIKFLLHFVKESKQDESGMPNNRFLAERTGGTYSTLKVQPAELEDSGVYFCASSLRDRPYIAADTQYFGPGTRLTVL.

The chain couples TRBV10-1 to TRBJ1-4; no definite D call. V was trimmed by 3 bases and J by 6 bases, leaving 8 bases between them. This CDR3 contains 13 residues. Germline loops: CDR1 WNHNN, CDR2 SYGVQD (reference sequence). The CDR3 DNA sequence: TGCGCCAGCAGTGAAAACGCGGATGAAAAACTGTTTTTT. Translated, it gives CASSENADEKLFF.

The CDR3 bases are TGTGCCACCAGTGACGCCTCCAACAGGGATATCTACGAGCAGTACTTC. It is translated as CATSDASNRDIYEQYF. The chain carries TRBV24-1 and TRBJ2-7; tentative D call: TRBD1 (6 bases). Trimming removed 4 bases at V and 3 bases at J, with 18 bases between. The germline V gene encodes CDR1 KGHDR and CDR2 SFDVKD. This CDR3 spans 16 amino acids.

V gene TRBV7-9 combines with J gene TRBJ2-2; 7 nucleotides align to TRBD1. V dropped 6 bases and J dropped 4; count of bases not matched to a gene: 8. CDR1 and CDR2 from the germline V gene are SEHNR and FQNEAQ (reference sequence). The CDR3 runs to 15 residues. The CDR3 region is CASRAGTDITGELFF. CDR3 DNA sequence: TGTGCCAGCAGAGCCGGGACAGACATCACCGGGGAGCTGTTTTTT.

V and J are TRBV6-5 and TRBJ1-6, with a weak D call TRBD1 (5 bases). Germline loops: CDR1 MNHEY, CDR2 SVGAGI. The CDR3 is 15 residues long. Trimming removed 7 bases at V and 9 bases at J, with 19 bases between. CDR3 protein: CASTHGGGVGSPLHF. The CDR3 DNA sequence: TGTGCCAGCACCCACGGGGGGGGAGTGGGTTCACCCCTCCACTTT.

This rearrangement joins TRBV18 to TRBJ1-2, with 12 bases that match TRBD1. With 3 bases clipped from V and 2 bases from J, the junction kept 7 bases outside the gene matches. CDR1 KGHSH and CDR2 LQKENI come from the germline V gene. CDR3 length equals 17 residues. As DNA, the CDR3 is TGTGCCAGCTCACCCACGGGACAGGGGGCGTCCAACTATGGCTACACCTTC. This codes for CASSPTGQGASNYGYTF.

This chain links TRBV18 with TRBJ2-2, with D perhaps matching TRBD1 (5 bases). Trimming took off 8 bases at V and 1 base at J, with 8 bases between the two ends. The CDR3 sequence is 13 residues long. CDR1 and CDR2 (germline): KGHSH, LQKENI. The CDR3 DNA follows: TGTGCCAGCCCGACAGTGAACACCGGGGAGCTGTTTTTT. Its protein is CASPTVNTGELFF.

J is TRBJ2-4 and V is TRBV6-2 or TRBV6-3; possibly TRBD2 for D (6 bases). The CDR3 extends over 17 amino acids. V lost 2 bases, J lost 1 base, and 15 bases lay in between. The germline gives CDR1 MNHEY, CDR2 SVGEGT. The CDR3 DNA is TGTGCCAGCAGTTACACTTACGGGAGTTCGGCCAAAAACATTCAGTACTTC. Translating it yields CASSYTYGSSAKNIQYF.

The V call is TRBV19, the J call TRBJ2-1; 10 bases align to TRBD2. This CDR3 is 14 amino acids long. Germline CDR1 and CDR2: LNHDA and SQIVND (reference sequence). V trimming: 3 bases; J trimming: 7 bases; junction bases outside the gene matches: 3. The CDR3 sequence is CASSITSGVNEQFF. In nucleotides, the CDR3 is TGTGCCAGTAGTATCACTAGCGGGGTAAATGAGCAGTTCTTC.

The J gene is TRBJ2-3, the V gene TRBV24-1; a possible D gene is TRBD1 (5 bases). Per germline, CDR1 KGHDR and CDR2 SFDVKD. V lost 3 bases and J lost 6, with 9 bases in between. This CDR3 contains 13 residues. In DNA, the CDR3 is TGTGCCACCAGTGATGGGGCTGGGGATACGCAGTATTTT. This translates into CATSDGAGDTQYF.

This chain connects TRBV10-3 to TRBJ2-7, with TRBD2 identical over 8 bases. This CDR3 contains 16 residues. Trimming at V came to 3 bases and at J to 6 bases, leaving 13 bases not matched to a gene. The germline CDR1 and CDR2 sequences are ENHRY and SYGVKD. In nucleotides, the CDR3 is TGTGCCATCAGTGACCCACCCCTTGGACTAGCTGGCGAGCAGTACTTC. As protein: CAISDPPLGLAGEQYF.

The chain joins TRBV3-1 (or the pseudogene TRBV3-2) to TRBJ1-1; D is uncertain. CDR1 and CDR2 from the germline V gene are LGHDT and YNNKEL (reference sequence). This CDR3 is 15 amino acids long. Trimming cost V 0 bases and J 0 bases, with 8 bases left between them. CDR3 protein: CASSQEAPMNTEAFF. In DNA, the CDR3 is TGTGCCAGCAGCCAAGAAGCCCCGATGAACACTGAAGCTTTCTTT.

The V gene is TRBV18, the J gene TRBJ2-2; D not resolved. Trimming pared 2 bases from V and 4 bases from J, leaving 8 bases between. CDR3 size: 14 residues. Germline V gene lookup returns CDR1 KGHSH and CDR2 LQKENI. This CDR3 is CASSPGSGTGELFF. In DNA, the CDR3 is TGTGCCAGCTCACCAGGCTCAGGCACCGGGGAGCTGTTTTTT.